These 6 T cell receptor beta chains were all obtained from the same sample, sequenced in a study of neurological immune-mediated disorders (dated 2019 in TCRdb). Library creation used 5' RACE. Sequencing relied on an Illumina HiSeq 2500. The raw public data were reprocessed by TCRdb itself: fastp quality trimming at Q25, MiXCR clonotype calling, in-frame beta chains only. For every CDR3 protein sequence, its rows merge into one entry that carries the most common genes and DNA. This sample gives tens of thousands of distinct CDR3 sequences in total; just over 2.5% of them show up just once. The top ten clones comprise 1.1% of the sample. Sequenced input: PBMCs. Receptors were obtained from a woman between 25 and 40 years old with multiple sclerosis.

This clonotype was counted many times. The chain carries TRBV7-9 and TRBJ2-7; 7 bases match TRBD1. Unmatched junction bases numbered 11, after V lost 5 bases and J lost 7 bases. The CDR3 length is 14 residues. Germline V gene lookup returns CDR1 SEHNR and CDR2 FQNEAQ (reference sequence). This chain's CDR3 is CASSKAVTGVEQYF. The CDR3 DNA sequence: TGTGCCAGCAGCAAAGCCGTTACAGGGGTTGAGCAGTACTTC.

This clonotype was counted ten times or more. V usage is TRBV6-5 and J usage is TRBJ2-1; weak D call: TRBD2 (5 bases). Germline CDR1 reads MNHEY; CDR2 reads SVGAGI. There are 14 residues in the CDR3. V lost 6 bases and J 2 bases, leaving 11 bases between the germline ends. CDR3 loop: CASRPRETYNEQFF. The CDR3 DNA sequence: TGTGCCAGCAGACCCCGGGAAACCTACAATGAGCAGTTCTTC.

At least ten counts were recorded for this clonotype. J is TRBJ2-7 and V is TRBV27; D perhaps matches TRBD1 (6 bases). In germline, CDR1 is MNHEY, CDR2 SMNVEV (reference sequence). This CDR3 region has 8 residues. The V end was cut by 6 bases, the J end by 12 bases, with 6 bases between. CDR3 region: CASRGGYF. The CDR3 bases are TGTGCCAGCAGAGGGGGGTACTTC.

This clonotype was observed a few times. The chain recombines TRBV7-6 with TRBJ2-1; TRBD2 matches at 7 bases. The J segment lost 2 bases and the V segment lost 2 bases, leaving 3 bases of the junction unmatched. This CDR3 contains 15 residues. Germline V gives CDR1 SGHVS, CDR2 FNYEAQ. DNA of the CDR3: TGTGCCAGCAGCTTATCGGGAGGTGCCTACAATGAGCAGTTCTTC. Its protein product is CASSLSGGAYNEQFF.

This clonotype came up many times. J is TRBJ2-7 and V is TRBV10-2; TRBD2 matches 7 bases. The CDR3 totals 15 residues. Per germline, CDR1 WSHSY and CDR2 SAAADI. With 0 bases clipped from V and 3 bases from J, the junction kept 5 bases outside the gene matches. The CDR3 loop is CASSESMGGNYEQYF. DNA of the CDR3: TGCGCCAGCAGTGAGTCGATGGGAGGGAACTACGAGCAGTACTTC.

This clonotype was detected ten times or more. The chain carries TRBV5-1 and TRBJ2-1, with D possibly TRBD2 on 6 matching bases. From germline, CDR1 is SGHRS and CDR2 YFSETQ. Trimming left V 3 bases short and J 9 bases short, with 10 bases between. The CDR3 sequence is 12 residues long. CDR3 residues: CASSWRESEQFF. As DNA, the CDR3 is TGCGCCAGCAGCTGGCGGGAAAGTGAGCAGTTCTTC.